This T cell receptor (beta chain) stems from a study of OX40 agonist ivuxolimab in advanced cancers. Study at large: Enrolled patients in dose escalation had cancers that were hepatocellular carcinoma, melanoma, renal cell or head and neck cancer. Study results and limitations: The antigens recognized by the expanded peripheral T cells, that is their antigen specificity, were not determined. Circulating CD4+ and CD8+ T cells showed clonal expansion by week 6 at 0.1 to 3.0 mg/kg.

The germline gives CDR1 SGHTA, CDR2 FQGNSA. V trimming: 2 bases; J trimming: 1 base; junction bases outside the gene matches: 4. There are 15 residues in the CDR3. This table comes from immunoSEQ multiplex PCR, and its TCRdb copy is limited to in-frame clones, with some not included. The sample shows about 120,000 clones, 80% to 90% of them seen only once. Notes on this clone: Its target is unknown.

The V gene is TRBV7-2, the J gene TRBJ1-1; TRBD1 matches at 7 bases. The clonotype was recovered from an adult with an advanced solid tumor such as melanoma, head and neck, liver or kidney cancer. The starting material was CD4+ or CD8+ T cells sorted from blood, obtained in a trial of the OX40 agonist ivuxolimab. The CDR3 DNA follows: TGTGCCAGCAGCTTAATGGGACAGACGAACACTGAAGCTTTCTTT. Translated: CASSLMGQTNTEAFF.